A single sample is the source of the 20 T cell receptor beta chains below, sequenced in a study of neoadjuvant nivolumab and ipilimumab in lung cancer. Libraries were prepared by immunoSEQ multiplex PCR; TCRdb keeps only in-frame clonotypes and omits some of them. Of about 8,000 clones listed, about nine tenths are singletons. The sequences come from tumor tissue, collected after neoadjuvant nivolumab, alone or with ipilimumab, at or shortly before surgery. The receptors originated from an adult with non-small cell lung cancer. Some clones in this sample may be carry-over from other donors' samples.

V is TRBV7-2 and J is TRBJ2-5, with D unresolved. Trimming shortened V by 3 bases and J by 2 bases, and 13 bases separated the two germline ends. This CDR3 is 15 amino acids long. Germline loops: CDR1 SGHTA, CDR2 FQGNSA. The CDR3 sequence is CASSLDNRKQETQYF. CDR3 coding DNA: TGTGCCAGCAGCTTGGATAACAGAAAACAAGAGACCCAGTACTTC.

The chain uses TRBV19 and TRBJ2-6; D is unresolved. The CDR3 contains 15 residues. Germline CDR1 reads LNHDA; CDR2 reads SQIVND (reference sequence). Trimming left V 9 bases short and J 0 bases short, with 12 bases between. The CDR3 nucleotides read TGTGCCAGCTCAGCACGAAGCTCTGGGGCCAACGTCCTGACTTTC. Translation: CASSARSSGANVLTF.

This chain joins TRBV5-4 and TRBJ2-3, with a possible D match to TRBD1 (6 bases). The germline gives CDR1 SGHNT, CDR2 YYREEE (reference sequence). Trimming cost V 3 bases and J 6 bases, with 8 bases left between them. The length of the CDR3 is 12 residues. CDR3 nucleotides: TGTGCCAGCAGCTACAGGGAGGATACGCAGTATTTT. This codes for CASSYREDTQYF.

V and J are TRBV11-2 and TRBJ1-4, with D uncertain. The CDR3 sequence is 14 residues long. The germline V gene encodes CDR1 SGHAT and CDR2 FQNNGV. Trimming cost V 6 bases and J 6 bases, with 14 bases left between them. CDR3 loop: CASSAGSLDEKLFF. The CDR3 DNA sequence: TGTGCCAGCAGTGCGGGGAGCTTAGATGAAAAACTGTTTTTT.

The V gene is TRBV7-2, the J gene TRBJ2-7; D ambiguous. Trimming removed 0 bases from V and 5 bases from J, with 14 bases in between. Germline-derived CDR1 and CDR2 are SGHTA and FQGNSA. The CDR3 totals 15 residues. The CDR3 bases are TGTGCCAGCAGCTTAGCCGGGCCAGGACCTAACGAGCAGTACTTC. Translation gives CASSLAGPGPNEQYF.

The rearrangement links TRBV5-1 to TRBJ1-1; 12 positions agree with TRBD1. Germline V gives CDR1 SGHRS, CDR2 YFSETQ. The CDR3 has 19 amino acids. V gave up 3 bases and J gave up 3 bases; unmatched junction bases: 15. The CDR3 DNA follows: TGCGCCAGCAGCTCACTCCTCCGCGGGACAGGGGGCTTGTACACTGAAGCTTTCTTT. It translates to CASSSLLRGTGGLYTEAFF.

The CDR3 is CASSANFDYEQYF. The CDR3, as DNA: TGTGCCAGCAGTGCTAACTTTGACTACGAGCAGTACTTC. This chain connects TRBV2 to TRBJ2-7; D is uncertain. The CDR3 contains 13 residues. CDR1 and CDR2 from the germline V gene are SNHLY and FYNNEI. V dropped 4 bases and J dropped 3 bases, with 10 bases sitting between them. Complete variable domain (other parts from reference TRBV2 and TRBJ2-7): EPEVTQTPSHQVTQMGQEVILRCVPISNHLYFYWYRQILGQKVEFLVSFYNNEISEKSEIFDDQFSVERPDGSNFTLKIRSTKLEDSAMYFCASSANFDYEQYFGPGTRLTVT.

The genes are TRBV30 and TRBJ2-7, with 7 bases fitting TRBD2. CDR3 length equals 12 residues. Losses at the gene ends were 8 bases for V and 4 bases for J; bases not matched to a gene: 8. Germline values: CDR1 GTSNPN, CDR2 SVGIG (reference sequence). The CDR3 nucleotides read TGTGCCGGGGGGGTTAGCGAGTACGAGCAGTACTTC. It translates to CAGGVSEYEQYF.

In nucleotides, the CDR3 is TGTGCCAGCAGCCCAAGGTCAGGGGGCTCCTACGAGCAGTACTTC. This encodes CASSPRSGGSYEQYF. The chain is built from TRBV14 and TRBJ2-7; 7 bases are a match to TRBD1. This CDR3 has 15 residues. Germline V CDR1 and CDR2: SGHDN, FVKESK. J was trimmed by 0 bases and V by 4 bases; bases with no gene match: 6.

The CDR3 sequence: CASSLGQSNQPQHF. The CDR3 bases are TGTGCCAGCAGCTTAGGGCAGAGCAATCAGCCCCAGCATTTT. V is TRBV7-2 and J is TRBJ1-5; D is uncertain. Trimming took off 1 base at V and 1 base at J, with 5 bases between the two ends. The length of the CDR3 is 14 residues. Germline V gene sequence: CDR1 SGHTA, CDR2 FQGNSA.

The chain is built from TRBV5-1 and TRBJ2-5, with a possible D match to TRBD1 (5 bases). In germline, CDR1 is SGHRS, CDR2 YFSETQ. V was pared by 1 base and J by 2 bases, with 12 bases between. This CDR3 is 15 amino acids long. CDR3 sequence: CASSLRRQFQETQYF. CDR3 sequence (DNA): TGCGCCAGCAGCTTGCGGAGACAGTTTCAAGAGACCCAGTACTTC.

The chain couples TRBV15 to TRBJ2-1, with 9 positions matching TRBD1. Germline-derived CDR1 and CDR2 are LNHNV and YYDKDF (reference sequence). V shed 8 bases and J 4 bases; nucleotides not matched to a gene: 9. This CDR3 has 15 amino acids. CDR3 sequence reads: CATDPGQGGYNEQFF. For the CDR3, the DNA is TGTGCCACCGACCCGGGACAGGGAGGATACAATGAGCAGTTCTTC.

The chain combines TRBV6-6 with TRBJ2-7; D gene uncertain. Germline V gene sequence: CDR1 MNHNY, CDR2 SVGAGI (reference sequence). V lost 6 bases to trimming and J lost 2 bases, with 17 bases between them. The CDR3 runs to 15 residues. CDR3 DNA: TGTGCCAGCAGCCGAGAGACCCCGAATACCTACGAGCAGTACTTC. Encoded protein: CASSRETPNTYEQYF.

This chain joins TRBV19 and TRBJ1-1, with 7 bases aligning to TRBD1. Germline V CDR1 and CDR2: LNHDA, SQIVND (reference sequence). The CDR3 runs 13 residues. V lost 8 bases to trimming and J lost 4 bases; unmatched junction nucleotides: 7. The chain's CDR3 is CASRDRAITEAFF. CDR3 nucleotide sequence: TGTGCCAGTCGCGACAGGGCGATCACTGAAGCTTTCTTT.

This clone appeared a few times. The CDR3, as DNA: TGTGCCAGTAGATCGACGAGCGGGGACTACAATGAGCAGTTCTTC. Translating gives CASRSTSGDYNEQFF. The chain carries TRBV19 and TRBJ2-1; 7 bases line up with TRBD2. CDR1 LNHDA and CDR2 SQIVND come from the germline V gene (reference sequence). V was pared by 6 bases and J by 3 bases, with 8 bases of the junction left unmatched. The CDR3 is made up of 15 amino acids.

V usage is TRBV18 and J usage is TRBJ2-5; possibly TRBD2 for D (6 bases). Trimming stripped 6 bases from V and 5 bases from J, with 16 bases between. Germline CDR1 KGHSH, CDR2 LQKENI. This CDR3 spans 14 amino acids. This CDR3 reads CASSPGPGGETQYF. CDR3 nucleotides: TGTGCCAGCTCCCCCGGCCCTGGGGGGGAGACCCAGTACTTC.

The rearrangement joins TRBV18 to TRBJ1-2, with 8 nucleotides matching TRBD1. The CDR3 length is 14 residues. The V segment lost 3 bases and the J segment 6 bases; nucleotides outside the gene matches: 6. Germline V gene data show CDR1 as KGHSH and CDR2 as LQKENI. The CDR3 is CASSPGTGINGYTF. The CDR3 DNA follows: TGTGCCAGCTCACCCGGGACAGGCATCAATGGCTACACCTTC.

This chain connects TRBV11-3 to TRBJ1-1; a weak D match, TRBD1 (5 bases). The germline V gene encodes CDR1 SGHNT and CDR2 YENEEA. The V and J ends lost 1 base and 1 base respectively, with 7 bases between them. The CDR3 has 14 amino acids. The DNA of the CDR3 is TGTGCCAGCAGCTTAGGGGGGGAGAACACTGAAGCTTTCTTT. Amino acids: CASSLGGENTEAFF.

This clone has just one count. The V and J genes are TRBV29-1 and TRBJ2-7; D is unresolved. The CDR3 contains 14 residues. Germline assignment: CDR1 SQVTM and CDR2 ANQGSEA. The V end lost 6 bases, the J end lost 0 bases, and 15 bases lay between the germline ends. The CDR3 region is CSVRAVSSSYEQYF. The CDR3 nucleotides are TGCAGCGTCCGAGCCGTTTCCAGCTCCTACGAGCAGTACTTC.

J is TRBJ1-5 and V is TRBV7-8, with D possibly matching TRBD1 (5 bases). This CDR3 is built from 13 residues. Trimming took 5 bases from V and 6 from J, leaving 11 bases between them. The germline gives CDR1 SGHVS, CDR2 FQNEAQ. CDR3 amino acids: CASSPQGGQPQHF. CDR3 coding DNA: TGTGCCAGCAGCCCGCAGGGAGGTCAGCCCCAGCATTTT.